A single sample is the source of the 22 T cell receptor beta chains below, sequenced in a study of shared T cell receptors in the human thymus. Sequencing used immunoSEQ multiplex PCR; TCRdb keeps in-frame clones, though not all of them. Among about 660,000 clones listed, roughly 90% were seen once. These sequences were also reported in another study, on human thymus T cells.

The sample was thymocytes. Receptor source: a boy under two years old with a congenital heart defect.

The V call is TRBV30, the J call TRBJ2-3; 13 bases line up with TRBD2. The length of the CDR3 is 17 residues. Losses at the gene ends were 2 bases for V and 1 base for J; bases not matched to a gene: 6. Per the germline V gene, CDR1 is GTSNPN and CDR2 is SVGIG (reference sequence). CDR3 in DNA: TGTGCCTGGAGTCCCCGACTAGCGGGAGGCCGCACAGATACGCAGTATTTT. Protein sequence: CAWSPRLAGGRTDTQYF. The full variable domain, rest sourced from reference TRBV30 and TRBJ2-3, is SQTIHQWPATLVQPVGSPLSLECTVEGTSNPNLYWYRQAAGRGLQLLFYSVGIGQISSEVPQNLSASRPQDRQFILSSKKLLLSDSGFYLCAWSPRLAGGRTDTQYFGPGTRLTVL.

The chain links TRBV7-2 to TRBJ2-7; 13 bases agree with TRBD2. Germline CDR1 SGHTA, CDR2 FQGNSA. J lost 2 bases, V lost 4 bases, and 2 bases had no gene match. The CDR3 runs 15 residues. The CDR3 coding sequence is TGTGCCAGCAGCTCACTAGCGGGAGGGCCCTACGAGCAGTACTTC. This sequence encodes CASSSLAGGPYEQYF.

V usage is TRBV5-4 and J usage is TRBJ2-1, with 12 bases aligning to TRBD2. The CDR3 contains 17 residues. J gave up 9 bases and V 1 base, and 11 bases lay outside the gene matches. Germline loops: CDR1 SGHNT, CDR2 YYREEE (reference sequence). The CDR3: CASSLWAPSGRVCEQFF. The CDR3 region has the DNA TGTGCCAGCAGCTTGTGGGCCCCTAGCGGGAGGGTCTGTGAGCAGTTCTTC.

This chain uses TRBV28 with TRBJ2-7; D uncertain. The V and J ends lost 6 bases and 4 bases respectively, with 13 bases between them. The CDR3 has 13 amino acids. From germline, CDR1 is MDHEN and CDR2 SYDVKM. CDR3 region: CASSLPLRYEQYF. CDR3 bases: TGTGCCAGCAGCCTGCCTCTCAGGTACGAGCAGTACTTC.

This clone was seen just once. The chain joins TRBV18 to TRBJ1-1, with a weak D call TRBD1 (5 bases). In germline, CDR1 is KGHSH, CDR2 LQKENI. The V end was cut by 5 bases, the J end by 3 bases, with 16 bases between. There are 15 residues in the CDR3. CDR3 amino acids: CASSSHGRGDTEAFF. The CDR3 coding sequence is TGTGCCAGCTCATCCCACGGGCGGGGGGACACTGAAGCTTTCTTT.

The genes are TRBV28 and TRBJ2-4; D possibly corresponds to TRBD2 (6 bases). The CDR3 sequence is 16 residues long. V lost 5 bases, J lost 4 bases, and 18 bases lay in between. CDR1 and CDR2 from the germline V gene are MDHEN and SYDVKM. CDR3 sequence (DNA): TGTGCCAGCAGTCTCACCGGGAGTAAGGGGAAAAACATTCAGTACTTC. Translating gives CASSLTGSKGKNIQYF.

V is TRBV7-9 and J is TRBJ2-5; 13 nucleotides align to TRBD2. V dropped 5 bases and J dropped 5; count of bases not matched to a gene: 5. The CDR3 extends over 15 amino acids. CDR1 and CDR2 from the germline V gene are SEHNR and FQNEAQ (reference sequence). The CDR3 is CASSLTSGRGETQYF. As DNA, the CDR3 is TGTGCCAGCAGCCTCACTAGCGGGAGGGGGGAGACCCAGTACTTC.

The CDR3 spells CASSVDRGGIPPLNNYGYTF. The CDR3 DNA sequence: TGTGCCAGCAGCGTAGATCGGGGGGGGATTCCGCCCTTAAATAACTATGGCTACACCTTC. V usage is TRBV9 and J usage is TRBJ1-2; TRBD1 might be the D (5 bases). V was pared by 0 bases and J by 1 base, with 25 bases between. CDR1 SGDLS and CDR2 YYNGEE come from the germline V gene. CDR3 length: 20 residues.

This chain connects TRBV21-1 to TRBJ1-1. TRBV21-1 represents a pseudogene. The CDR3 spans 13 residues. This CDR3 reads CASTPGVNTEAFF. CDR3 DNA: TGTGCCAGCACCCCGGGAGTGAACACTGAAGCTTTCTTT.

This chain's CDR3 is CASSLSTGQGDEKLFF. The CDR3 nucleotides read TGTGCCAGCAGTTTATCAACCGGACAGGGGGATGAAAAACTGTTTTTT. This rearrangement joins TRBV27 to TRBJ1-4, with 10 bases lining up with TRBD1. Per germline, CDR1 MNHEY and CDR2 SMNVEV (reference sequence). CDR3 length: 16 residues. V lost 0 bases to trimming and J lost 6 bases; unmatched junction nucleotides: 4.

Details on this clone: No conserved phenylalanine or tryptophan ends this CDR3, so it is likely a read error. The DNA is left out, because the CDR3 cannot be placed on it with certainty; the CDR3 is given as TCRdb lists it. V is TRBV11-2 and J is TRBJ2-3; TRBD1, the table's D call, was not compared with the DNA. The CDR3 totals 13 residues, both ends included. CDR1 is SGHAT and CDR2 is FQNNGV in the germline V gene. The CDR3 reads CASSSPGQGGQPL.

The chain uses TRBV6-1 and TRBJ2-3; 12 bases are shared with TRBD2. The ends lost 4 bases at V and 2 bases at J; junction bases unmatched: 13. The CDR3 runs 19 residues. Germline loops: CDR1 MNHNS, CDR2 SASEGT. The CDR3 nucleotides are TGTGCCAGCAGTGTCTCCGGGCCTAGCGGGAGGGAAACCACAGATACGCAGTATTTT. Its protein is CASSVSGPSGRETTDTQYF.

V usage is TRBV18 and J usage is TRBJ2-4; 7 bases fit TRBD2. The CDR3 sequence is 16 residues long. V lost 8 bases to trimming and J lost 2 bases; unmatched junction nucleotides: 12. The germline V gene has CDR1 KGHSH and CDR2 LQKENI. The CDR3 DNA sequence: TGTGCCAGCCCCCAACGGGGGGTAGCGACCAAAAACATTCAGTACTTC. Protein sequence: CASPQRGVATKNIQYF.

The chain uses TRBV5-1 and TRBJ2-3; the match to TRBD2 covers 11 bases. Germline CDR1 SGHRS, CDR2 YFSETQ. This CDR3 is 21 amino acids long. With V trimmed by 0 bases and J by 5 bases, 20 bases remained unmatched. Written as DNA, the CDR3 is TGCGCCAGCAGCTTGGCCGGGCGGCAGGTGGGGACTAGCGGAGTCCGAGATACGCAGTATTTT. Its protein product is CASSLAGRQVGTSGVRDTQYF.

This chain connects TRBV27 to TRBJ2-1; perhaps TRBD1 as D (6 bases). V was pared by 3 bases and J by 13 bases, with 13 bases between. This CDR3 spans 12 amino acids. The germline V gene encodes CDR1 MNHEY and CDR2 SMNVEV (reference sequence). CDR3 sequence (DNA): TGTGCCAGCAGTTTTAACGGGACATCCCAGTTCTTC. Protein: CASSFNGTSQFF.

The chain carries TRBV4-1 and TRBJ1-4, with 8 nucleotides matching TRBD1. Germline lookup yields CDR1 MGHRA and CDR2 YSYEKL. V shed 3 bases and J 3 bases; nucleotides not matched to a gene: 12. This CDR3 comprises 18 residues. The CDR3 loop is CASSHFGQGRGANEKLFF. CDR3 bases: TGCGCCAGCAGCCATTTCGGACAGGGTAGAGGGGCTAATGAAAAACTGTTTTTT.

The chain uses TRBV28 and TRBJ2-3; 8 bases are shared with TRBD2. The CDR3 is made up of 21 amino acids. The germline CDR1 and CDR2 sequences are MDHEN and SYDVKM. Unmatched junction bases numbered 19, after V lost 2 bases and J lost 0 bases. The CDR3 nucleotides read TGTGCCAGCAGTTTAACTCAGGGCATAGCGGGGCAAGCTCCTAGCACAGATACGCAGTATTTT. It translates to CASSLTQGIAGQAPSTDTQYF.

The rearrangement uses TRBV30 and TRBJ1-5; possible D gene TRBD1, 5 bases. V was shortened by 2 bases and J by 5 bases, with 10 bases between the two germline ends. Germline loops: CDR1 GTSNPN, CDR2 SVGIG (reference sequence). The CDR3 covers 13 residues. The CDR3 DNA sequence: TGTGCCTGGAGTCGGCGGGGGGATCAGCCCCAGCATTTT. This translates into CAWSRRGDQPQHF.

V usage is TRBV10-3 and J usage is TRBJ2-7; 9 bases are a match to TRBD2. Per the germline V gene, CDR1 is ENHRY and CDR2 is SYGVKD. With V trimmed by 10 bases and J by 2 bases, 9 bases remained unmatched. The CDR3 totals 14 residues. DNA for the CDR3: TGTGCCAGCGGGGGCCTAGCGGGAACCTACGAGCAGTACTTC. Amino acids: CASGGLAGTYEQYF.

This clone is a singleton in its sample. The V gene is TRBV4-3, the J gene TRBJ2-1; the match to TRBD2 covers 8 bases. V was clipped by 3 bases and J by 6 bases; unmatched bases: 13. Germline CDR1 is LGHNA and CDR2 is YSLEER. The CDR3 has 17 amino acids. CDR3 coding DNA: TGCGCCAGCAGCCAGAAGAGATGGCGGGAGGCCAGCAATGAGCAGTTCTTC. Translating it yields CASSQKRWREASNEQFF.

The genes are TRBV7-3 and TRBJ2-6; 9 nucleotides match TRBD1. Germline CDR1 reads SGHTA; CDR2 reads FQGTGA. This CDR3 is 19 amino acids long. Trimming at V came to 3 bases and at J to 3 bases, leaving 12 bases not matched to a gene. The DNA for the CDR3 is TGTGCCAGCAGCTTTAATCCGGGACAGGGCTTCAGTGGGGCCAACGTCCTGACTTTC. It translates to CASSFNPGQGFSGANVLTF.

This clone was counted a few times. The V and J genes are TRBV5-6 and TRBJ2-1; TRBD2 agrees at 9 bases. The CDR3 sequence is 17 residues long. V gave up 4 bases and J gave up 5 bases; unmatched junction bases: 13. Germline CDR1 and CDR2: SGHDT and YYEEEE. CDR3 protein: CASSKTLSGSPDNEQFF. The CDR3 region has the DNA TGTGCCAGCAGCAAAACTCTTAGCGGGAGCCCGGACAATGAGCAGTTCTTC. The full variable domain, with the rest looked up from reference TRBV5-6 and TRBJ2-1, is DAGVTQSPTHLIKTRGQQVTLRCSPKSGHDTVSWYQQALGQGPQFIFQYYEEEERQRGNFPDRFSGHQFPNYSSELNVNALLLGDSALYLCASSKTLSGSPDNEQFFGPGTRLTVL.